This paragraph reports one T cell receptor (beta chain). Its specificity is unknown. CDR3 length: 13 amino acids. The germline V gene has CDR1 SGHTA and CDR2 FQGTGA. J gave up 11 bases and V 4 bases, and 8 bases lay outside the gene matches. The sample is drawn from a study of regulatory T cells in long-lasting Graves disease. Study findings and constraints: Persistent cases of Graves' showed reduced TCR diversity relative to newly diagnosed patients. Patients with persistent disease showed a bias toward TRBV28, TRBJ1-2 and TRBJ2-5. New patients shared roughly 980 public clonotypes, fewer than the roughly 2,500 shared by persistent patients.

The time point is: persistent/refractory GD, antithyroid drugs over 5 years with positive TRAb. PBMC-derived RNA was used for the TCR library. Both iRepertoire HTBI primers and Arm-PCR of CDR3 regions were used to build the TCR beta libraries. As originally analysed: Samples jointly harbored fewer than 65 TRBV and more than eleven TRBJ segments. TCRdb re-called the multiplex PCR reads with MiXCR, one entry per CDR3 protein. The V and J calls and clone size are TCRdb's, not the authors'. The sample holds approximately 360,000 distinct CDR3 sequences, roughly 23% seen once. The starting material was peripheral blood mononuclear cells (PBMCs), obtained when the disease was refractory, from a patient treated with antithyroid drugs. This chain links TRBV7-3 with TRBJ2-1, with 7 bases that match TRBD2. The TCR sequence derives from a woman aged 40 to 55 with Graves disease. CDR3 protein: CASSSGPGLQQFF. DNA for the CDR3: TGTGCCAGCAGCTCAGGACCGGGACTACAGCAGTTCTTC.